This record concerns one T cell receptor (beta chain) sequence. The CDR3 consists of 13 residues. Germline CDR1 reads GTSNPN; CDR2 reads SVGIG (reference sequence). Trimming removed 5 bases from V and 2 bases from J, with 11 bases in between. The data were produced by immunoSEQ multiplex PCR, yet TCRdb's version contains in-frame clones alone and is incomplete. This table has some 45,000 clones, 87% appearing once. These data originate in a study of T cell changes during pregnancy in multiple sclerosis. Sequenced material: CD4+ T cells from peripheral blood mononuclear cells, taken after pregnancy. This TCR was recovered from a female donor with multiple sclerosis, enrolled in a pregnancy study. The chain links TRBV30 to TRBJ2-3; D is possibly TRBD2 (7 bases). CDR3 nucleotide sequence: TGTGCCTGGGGGGGGGCCAACACAGATACGCAGTATTTT. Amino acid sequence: CAWGGANTDTQYF.